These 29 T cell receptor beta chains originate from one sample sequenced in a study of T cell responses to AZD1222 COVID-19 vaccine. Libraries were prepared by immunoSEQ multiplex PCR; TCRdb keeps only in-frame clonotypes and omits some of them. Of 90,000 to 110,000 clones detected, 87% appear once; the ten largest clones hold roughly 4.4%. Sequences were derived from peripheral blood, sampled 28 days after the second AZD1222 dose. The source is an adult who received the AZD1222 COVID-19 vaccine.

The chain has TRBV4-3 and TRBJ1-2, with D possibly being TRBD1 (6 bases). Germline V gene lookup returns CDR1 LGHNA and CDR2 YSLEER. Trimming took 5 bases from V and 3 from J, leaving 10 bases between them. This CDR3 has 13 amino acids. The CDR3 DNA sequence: TGCGCCAGCAGCATACAGGGAGACTATGGCTACACCTTC. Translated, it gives CASSIQGDYGYTF.

In nucleotides, the CDR3 is TGCGCCGGGGGGCCCGCAGATACGCAGTATTTT. Translation: CAGGPADTQYF. The gene calls are TRBV29-1 and TRBJ2-3, with a possible D match to TRBD2 (7 bases). This CDR3 has 11 residues. Germline values: CDR1 SQVTM, CDR2 ANQGSEA.

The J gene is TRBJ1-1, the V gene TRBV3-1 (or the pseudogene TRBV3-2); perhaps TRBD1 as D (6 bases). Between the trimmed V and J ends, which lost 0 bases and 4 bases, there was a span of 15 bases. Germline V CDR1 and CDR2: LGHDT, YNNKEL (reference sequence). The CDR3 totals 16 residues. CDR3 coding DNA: TGTGCCAGCAGCCAAGAAAAGGCAGGGGCTGGCACTGAAGCTTTCTTT. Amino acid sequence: CASSQEKAGAGTEAFF.

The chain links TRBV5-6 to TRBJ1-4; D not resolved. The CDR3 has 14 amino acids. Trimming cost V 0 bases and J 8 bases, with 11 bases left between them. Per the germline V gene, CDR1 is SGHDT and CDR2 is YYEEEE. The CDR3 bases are TGTGCCAGCAGCTTGGGCGGCCCCAAAGAAAAACTGTTTTTT. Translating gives CASSLGGPKEKLFF. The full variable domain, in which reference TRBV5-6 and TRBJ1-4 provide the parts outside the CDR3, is DAGVTQSPTHLIKTRGQQVTLRCSPKSGHDTVSWYQQALGQGPQFIFQYYEEEERQRGNFPDRFSGHQFPNYSSELNVNALLLGDSALYLCASSLGGPKEKLFFGSGTQLSVL.

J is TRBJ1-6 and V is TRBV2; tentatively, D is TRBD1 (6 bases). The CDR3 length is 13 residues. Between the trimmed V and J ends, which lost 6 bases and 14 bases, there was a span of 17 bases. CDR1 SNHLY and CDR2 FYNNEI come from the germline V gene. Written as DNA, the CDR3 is TGTGCCAGCAGGGACAGCGCCTCTTGGACCCTCCACTTT. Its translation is CASRDSASWTLHF.

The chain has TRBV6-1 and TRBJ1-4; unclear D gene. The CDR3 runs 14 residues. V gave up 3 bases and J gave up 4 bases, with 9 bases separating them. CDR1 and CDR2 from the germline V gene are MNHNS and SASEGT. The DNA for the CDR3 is TGTGCCAGCAGTGACAGAGAGGGTAATGAAAAACTGTTTTTT. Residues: CASSDREGNEKLFF.

The CDR3 nucleotides read TGTGCCAGCAGCAAACGGAGGGCTTATGGCTACACCTTC. Its translation: CASSKRRAYGYTF. The V call is TRBV21-1, the J call TRBJ1-2. TRBV21-1 corresponds to a pseudogene. The CDR3 totals 13 residues.

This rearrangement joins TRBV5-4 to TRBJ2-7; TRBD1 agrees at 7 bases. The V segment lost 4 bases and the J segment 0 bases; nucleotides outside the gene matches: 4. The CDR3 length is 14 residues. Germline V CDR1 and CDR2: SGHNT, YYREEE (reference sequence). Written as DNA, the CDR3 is TGTGCCAGCAGCCCGACAGGGACCTCCTACGAGCAGTACTTC. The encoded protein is CASSPTGTSYEQYF.

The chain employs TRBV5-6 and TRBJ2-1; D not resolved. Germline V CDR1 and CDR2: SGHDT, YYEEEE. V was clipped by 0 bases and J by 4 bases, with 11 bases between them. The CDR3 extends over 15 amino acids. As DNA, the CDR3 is TGTGCCAGCAGCTTGGTAGCTCTTAGGTACAATGAGCAGTTCTTC. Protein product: CASSLVALRYNEQFF.

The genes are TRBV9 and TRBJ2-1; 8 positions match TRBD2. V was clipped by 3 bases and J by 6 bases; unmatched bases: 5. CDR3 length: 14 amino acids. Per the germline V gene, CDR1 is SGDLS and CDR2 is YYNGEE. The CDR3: CASSATGTSNEQFF. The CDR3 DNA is TGTGCCAGCAGCGCCACCGGGACTAGCAATGAGCAGTTCTTC.

The CDR3 here is CASSVGTSGHNEQFF. In nucleotides, the CDR3 is TGTGCCAGCAGCGTCGGGACTAGCGGGCACAATGAGCAGTTCTTC. J is TRBJ2-1 and V is TRBV9; 12 bases line up with TRBD2. CDR1 is SGDLS, CDR2 YYNGEE, per germline. V lost 2 bases to trimming and J lost 5 bases; unmatched junction nucleotides: 2. CDR3 length equals 15 residues.

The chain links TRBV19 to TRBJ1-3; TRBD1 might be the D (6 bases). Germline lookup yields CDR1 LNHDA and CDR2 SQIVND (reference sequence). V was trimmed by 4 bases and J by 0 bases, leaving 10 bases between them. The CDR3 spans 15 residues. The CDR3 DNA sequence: TGTGCCAGTAGTAGGGGGGGCCACTCTGGAAACACCATATATTTT. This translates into CASSRGGHSGNTIYF. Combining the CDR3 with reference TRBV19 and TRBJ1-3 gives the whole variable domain DGGITQSPKYLFRKEGQNVTLSCEQNLNHDAMYWYRQDPGQGLRLIYYSQIVNDFQKGDIAEGYSVSREKKESFPLTVTSAQKNPTAFYLCASSRGGHSGNTIYFGEGSWLTVV.

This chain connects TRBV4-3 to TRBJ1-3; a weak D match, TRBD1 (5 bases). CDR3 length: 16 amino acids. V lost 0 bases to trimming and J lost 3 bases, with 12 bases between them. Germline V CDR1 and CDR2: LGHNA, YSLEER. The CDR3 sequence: CASSQEADTHGNTIYF. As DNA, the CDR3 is TGCGCCAGCAGCCAAGAGGCGGACACCCATGGAAACACCATATATTTT.

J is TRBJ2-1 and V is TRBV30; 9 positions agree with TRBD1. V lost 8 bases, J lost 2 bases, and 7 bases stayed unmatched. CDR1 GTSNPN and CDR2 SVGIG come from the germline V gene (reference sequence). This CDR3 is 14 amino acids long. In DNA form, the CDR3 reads TGTGCCGGGCTCCGGGACAGGGCCTACAATGAGCAGTTCTTC. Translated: CAGLRDRAYNEQFF.

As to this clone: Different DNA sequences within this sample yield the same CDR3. The CDR3 region has the DNA TGTGCCAGCAGTCCGGTGGGGTCACCCCTCCACTTT. Its protein product is CASSPVGSPLHF. This chain links TRBV27 with TRBJ1-6; D is undetermined. The CDR3 contains 12 residues. Germline V gives CDR1 MNHEY, CDR2 SMNVEV (reference sequence). The germline V and J ends were trimmed by 5 bases and 10 bases, with 9 bases remaining between them.

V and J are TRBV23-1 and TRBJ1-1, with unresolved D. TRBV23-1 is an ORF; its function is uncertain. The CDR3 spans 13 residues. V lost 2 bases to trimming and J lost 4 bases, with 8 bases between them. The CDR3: CASSQRGGTEAFF. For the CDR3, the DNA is TGCGCCAGCAGTCAACGGGGTGGCACTGAAGCTTTCTTT.

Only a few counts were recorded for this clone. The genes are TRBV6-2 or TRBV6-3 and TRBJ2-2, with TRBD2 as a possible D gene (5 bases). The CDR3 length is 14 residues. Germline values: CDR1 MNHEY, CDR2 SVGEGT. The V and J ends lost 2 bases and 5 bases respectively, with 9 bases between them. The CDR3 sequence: CASSYQLETGELFF. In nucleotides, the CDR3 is TGTGCCAGCAGTTACCAACTAGAGACCGGGGAGCTGTTTTTT.

CDR3 amino acids: CASSSRPKSTDTQYF. DNA of the CDR3: TGCGCCAGCAGCTCGAGGCCCAAAAGCACAGATACGCAGTATTTT. The chain employs TRBV5-1 and TRBJ2-3; unclear D gene. Deletions cut 3 bases from V and 0 bases from J, with 11 bases between. CDR1 is SGHRS and CDR2 is YFSETQ in the germline V gene. The CDR3 covers 15 residues.

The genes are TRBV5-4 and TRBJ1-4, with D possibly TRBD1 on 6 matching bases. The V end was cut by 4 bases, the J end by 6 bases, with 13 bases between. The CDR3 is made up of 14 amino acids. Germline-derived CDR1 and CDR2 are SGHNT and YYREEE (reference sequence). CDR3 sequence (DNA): TGTGCCAGCAGCCCAACGGCAGGGGATGAAAAACTGTTTTTT. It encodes CASSPTAGDEKLFF.

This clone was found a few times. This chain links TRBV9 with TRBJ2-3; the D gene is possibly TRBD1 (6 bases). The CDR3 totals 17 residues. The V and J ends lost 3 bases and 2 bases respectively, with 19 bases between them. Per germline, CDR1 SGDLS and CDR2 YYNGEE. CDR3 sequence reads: CASSERGSGSYTDTQYF. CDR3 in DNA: TGTGCCAGCAGCGAGAGGGGGTCCGGATCCTACACAGATACGCAGTATTTT. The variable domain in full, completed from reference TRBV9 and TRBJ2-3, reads DSGVTQTPKHLITATGQRVTLRCSPRSGDLSVYWYQQSLDQGLQFLIQYYNGEERAKGNILERFSAQQFPDLHSELNLSSLELGDSALYFCASSERGSGSYTDTQYFGPGTRLTVL.

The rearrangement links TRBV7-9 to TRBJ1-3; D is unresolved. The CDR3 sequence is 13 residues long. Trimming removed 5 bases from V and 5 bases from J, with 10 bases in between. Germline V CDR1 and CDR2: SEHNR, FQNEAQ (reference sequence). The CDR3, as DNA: TGTGCCAGCAGCCCCAGCGGGCGAAACACCATATATTTT. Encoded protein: CASSPSGRNTIYF.

CDR3: CASSPTTPHTGELFF. The DNA of the CDR3 is TGTGCCAGCAGCCCTACTACCCCCCACACCGGGGAGCTGTTTTTT. This sequence joins TRBV9 and TRBJ2-2, with D unclear. CDR1 and CDR2 (germline): SGDLS, YYNGEE. CDR3 length equals 15 residues. V dropped 4 bases and J dropped 3 bases, with 13 bases sitting between them.

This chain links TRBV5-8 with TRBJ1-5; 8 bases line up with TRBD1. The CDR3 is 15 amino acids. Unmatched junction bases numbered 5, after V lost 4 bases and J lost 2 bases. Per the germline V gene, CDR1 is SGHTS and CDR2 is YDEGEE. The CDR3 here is CASSRTTGGNQPQHF. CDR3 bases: TGTGCCAGCAGCCGCACGACAGGGGGCAATCAGCCCCAGCATTTT.

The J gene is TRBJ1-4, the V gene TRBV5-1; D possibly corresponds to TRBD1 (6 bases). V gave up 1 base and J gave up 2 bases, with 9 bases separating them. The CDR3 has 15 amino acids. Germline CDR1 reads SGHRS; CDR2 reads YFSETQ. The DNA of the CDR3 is TGCGCCAGCAGCTTGCGAACAGGGACTAATGAAAAACTGTTTTTT. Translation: CASSLRTGTNEKLFF.

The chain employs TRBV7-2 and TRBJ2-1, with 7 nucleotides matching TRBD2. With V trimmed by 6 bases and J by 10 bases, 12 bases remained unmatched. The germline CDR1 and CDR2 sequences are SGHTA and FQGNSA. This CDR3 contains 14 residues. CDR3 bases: TGTGCCAGCAGGGGAGGGTCCACCGGACTGGAGCAGTTCTTC. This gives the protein CASRGGSTGLEQFF.

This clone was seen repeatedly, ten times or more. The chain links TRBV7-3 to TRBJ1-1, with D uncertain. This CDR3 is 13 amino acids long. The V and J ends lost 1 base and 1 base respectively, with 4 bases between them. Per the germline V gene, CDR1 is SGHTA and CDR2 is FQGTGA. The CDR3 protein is CASSLSWNTEAFF. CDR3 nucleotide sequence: TGTGCCAGCAGCTTAAGTTGGAACACTGAAGCTTTCTTT.

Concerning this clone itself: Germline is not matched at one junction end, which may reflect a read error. Here the CDR3 reads CSVQAPGQEEVVF. CDR3 DNA sequence: TGCAGCGTCCAAGCCCCGGGACAGGAAGAAGTGGTCTTT. The chain employs TRBV29-1 and TRBJ1-1, with TRBD1 identical over 8 bases. Germline CDR1 and CDR2: SQVTM and ANQGSEA. This CDR3 region has 13 residues.

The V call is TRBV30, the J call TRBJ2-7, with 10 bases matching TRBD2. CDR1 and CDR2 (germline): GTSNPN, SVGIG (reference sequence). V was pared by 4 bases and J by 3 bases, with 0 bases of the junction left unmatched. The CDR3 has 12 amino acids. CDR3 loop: CAWTSGGYEQYF. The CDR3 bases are TGTGCCTGGACTAGCGGGGGCTACGAGCAGTACTTC.

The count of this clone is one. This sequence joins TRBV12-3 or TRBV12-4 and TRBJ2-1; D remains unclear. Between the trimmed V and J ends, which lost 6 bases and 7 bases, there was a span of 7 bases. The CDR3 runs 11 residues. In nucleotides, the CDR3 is TGTGCCAGCAGCTCTGGGAATGAGCAGTTCTTC. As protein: CASSSGNEQFF.